A selection of T cell receptor beta chains follows, all from one sample in a study of blood T cell repertoires in COVID-19. Only in-frame clones appear in the TCRdb table, and some are missing; sequencing was by immunoSEQ multiplex PCR. The sample contains approximately 390,000 clones, roughly 86% of which appear only once. The sample consisted of PBMCs or T cells enriched from blood (not recorded which). These receptors came from a woman between 35 and 50 years old with acute COVID-19. Both conserved end residues are part of each CDR3. Each record gives: D gene, clone size, V gene, J gene, CDR3 DNA, CDR3 protein. A D gene is named only where the DNA matches it firmly. Rows may omit the clone size; those that give it use once, few, many or a size class.

D gene: NA; clone size: NA; V gene: TRBV19; J gene: TRBJ1-1; CDR3 DNA: TGTGCCAGTAGTTCCACGGGGGACACTGAAGCTTTCTTT; CDR3 protein: CASSSTGDTEAFF
D gene: NA; clone size: NA; V gene: TRBV3-1/TRBV3-2; J gene: TRBJ1-1; CDR3 DNA: TGTGCCAGCAGCCAGACTCTGAACACTGAAGCTTTCTTT; CDR3 protein: CASSQTLNTEAFF
D gene: NA; clone size: NA; V gene: TRBV5-1; J gene: TRBJ1-6; CDR3 DNA: TGCGCCAGCAGCATAGGACTTTATAATTCACCCCTCCACTTT; CDR3 protein: CASSIGLYNSPLHF
D gene: NA; clone size: NA; V gene: TRBV2; J gene: TRBJ1-5; CDR3 DNA: TGTGCCAGCAGTGAAGGACAGGACAATCAGCCCCAGCATTTT; CDR3 protein: CASSEGQDNQPQHF
D gene: NA; clone size: few; V gene: TRBV12-3/TRBV12-4; J gene: TRBJ1-5; CDR3 DNA: TGTGCCAGCACCAGCGACAGGACTCAGCCCCAGCATTTT; CDR3 protein: CASTSDRTQPQHF
D gene: NA; clone size: once; V gene: TRBV13; J gene: TRBJ1-2; CDR3 DNA: TGTGCCAGCAGCTTAATAGGGGGGGTAGCGCGGGGCTACACCTTC; CDR3 protein: CASSLIGGVARGYTF
D gene: NA; clone size: NA; V gene: TRBV19; J gene: TRBJ1-4; CDR3 DNA: TGTGCCAGTCATTCTCTCTCCTGGAGTGAAAAACTGTTTTTT; CDR3 protein: CASHSLSWSEKLFF
D gene: NA; clone size: NA; V gene: TRBV4-2; J gene: TRBJ2-1; CDR3 DNA: TGTGCCAGCAGCCAAGAAGGGGGGGGGAACTACAATGAGCAGTTCTTC; CDR3 protein: CASSQEGGGNYNEQFF
D gene: NA; clone size: NA; V gene: TRBV18; J gene: TRBJ1-4; CDR3 DNA: TGTGCCAGCTCCCGACCAGGGGAAAAACTGTTTTTT; CDR3 protein: CASSRPGEKLFF
D gene: NA; clone size: once; V gene: TRBV6-5; J gene: TRBJ2-5; CDR3 DNA: TGTGCCAGCAGATACCGGGGCCAAGAGACCCAGTACTTC; CDR3 protein: CASRYRGQETQYF
D gene: TRBD1; clone size: NA; V gene: TRBV5-6; J gene: TRBJ1-5; CDR3 DNA: TGTGCCAGCAGCCGGAAGGGACAGCCGTATAGCAATCAGCCCCAGCATTTT; CDR3 protein: CASSRKGQPYSNQPQHF
D gene: TRBD2; clone size: NA; V gene: TRBV7-8; J gene: TRBJ2-1; CDR3 DNA: TGTGCCAGCAGCTTAGATCAGCGGGGGGCGAATGAGCAGTTCTTC; CDR3 protein: CASSLDQRGANEQFF
D gene: NA; clone size: NA; V gene: TRBV3-1/TRBV3-2; J gene: TRBJ2-2; CDR3 DNA: TGTGCCAGCAGCCAAGTGGCCTTAACCGGGGAGCTGTTTTTT; CDR3 protein: CASSQVALTGELFF
D gene: NA; clone size: NA; V gene: TRBV5-1; J gene: TRBJ2-7; CDR3 DNA: TGCGCCAGCAGCCAGGAGGGCGGAGGTTGGGACGAGCAGTACTTC; CDR3 protein: CASSQEGGGWDEQYF
D gene: TRBD1; clone size: NA; V gene: TRBV7-9; J gene: TRBJ2-1; CDR3 DNA: TGTGCCAGCAGCGATAGACAGGGACCCCACTACAATGAGCAGTTCTTC; CDR3 protein: CASSDRQGPHYNEQFF
D gene: TRBD1; clone size: NA; V gene: TRBV4-2; J gene: TRBJ1-2; CDR3 DNA: TGTGCCAGCAGCCACATGACAGGGGTCTATGGCTACACCTTC; CDR3 protein: CASSHMTGVYGYTF
D gene: TRBD2; clone size: NA; V gene: TRBV4-2; J gene: TRBJ2-5; CDR3 DNA: TGTGCCAGCAGCCAACCGGGACTAGCGGCCGAGACCCAGTACTTC; CDR3 protein: CASSQPGLAAETQYF
D gene: NA; clone size: NA; V gene: TRBV5-1; J gene: TRBJ1-4; CDR3 DNA: TGCGCCAGCAGAGAACGGTCAAATAATGAAAAACTGTTTTTT; CDR3 protein: CASRERSNNEKLFF
D gene: TRBD1; clone size: NA; V gene: TRBV7-7; J gene: TRBJ2-2; CDR3 DNA: TGTGCCAGCAGCTCCGGGACAGGGGTCACCGGGGAGCTGTTTTTT; CDR3 protein: CASSSGTGVTGELFF
D gene: TRBD1; clone size: NA; V gene: TRBV10-3; J gene: TRBJ1-5; CDR3 DNA: TGTGCCATCAGCCTGGACAGGGGCAATCAGCCCCAGCATTTT; CDR3 protein: CAISLDRGNQPQHF
D gene: NA; clone size: NA; V gene: TRBV3-1/TRBV3-2; J gene: TRBJ2-1; CDR3 DNA: TGTGCCAGCAGCCAAGATCCCAGCGATCACAATGAGCAGTTCTTC; CDR3 protein: CASSQDPSDHNEQFF
D gene: NA; clone size: once; V gene: TRBV27; J gene: TRBJ1-1; CDR3 DNA: TGTGCCAGCCAATCCTACTTTGAAGCTTTCTTT; CDR3 protein: CASQSYFEAFF
D gene: NA; clone size: NA; V gene: TRBV7-9; J gene: TRBJ2-3; CDR3 DNA: TGTGCCAGCAGCTTGGGGGCCGTGGATACGCAGTATTTT; CDR3 protein: CASSLGAVDTQYF
D gene: NA; clone size: NA; V gene: TRBV3-1/TRBV3-2; J gene: TRBJ1-6; CDR3 DNA: TGTGCCAGCAGCCAGGTCCTCGGGGGAACCTATAATTCACCCCTCCACTTT; CDR3 protein: CASSQVLGGTYNSPLHF
D gene: TRBD1; clone size: NA; V gene: TRBV6-5; J gene: TRBJ1-1; CDR3 DNA: TGTGCCAGCAGTCCCGGACAGGCCTACACTGAAGCTTTCTTT; CDR3 protein: CASSPGQAYTEAFF
D gene: NA; clone size: NA; V gene: TRBV18; J gene: TRBJ2-7; CDR3 DNA: TGTGCCAGCTCAGAGGAAACGGGTCCGGGGCAGTACTTC; CDR3 protein: CASSEETGPGQYF
D gene: NA; clone size: NA; V gene: TRBV5-1; J gene: TRBJ2-3; CDR3 DNA: TGCGCCAGCAGCCTGGACGGTACGAGCAACACAGATACGCAGTATTTT; CDR3 protein: CASSLDGTSNTDTQYF
D gene: TRBD1; clone size: many; V gene: TRBV2; J gene: TRBJ1-6; CDR3 DNA: TGTGCCAGCAACCGAGGACAGGGAAATTCACCCCTCCACTTT; CDR3 protein: CASNRGQGNSPLHF
D gene: NA; clone size: few; V gene: TRBV7-2; J gene: TRBJ2-2; CDR3 DNA: TGTGCCAGCAGCTCCTATCGGGGGACCGGGGAGCTGTTTTTT; CDR3 protein: CASSSYRGTGELFF
D gene: TRBD1; clone size: NA; V gene: TRBV6-5; J gene: TRBJ1-2; CDR3 DNA: TGTGCCGGGGACAGGGAAGGAGGTCGCGGCTACACCTTC; CDR3 protein: CAGDREGGRGYTF
D gene: NA; clone size: NA; V gene: TRBV7-2; J gene: TRBJ1-1; CDR3 DNA: TGTGCCAGCAGCTTACGGCGGCCAGTTAACACTGAAGCTTTCTTT; CDR3 protein: CASSLRRPVNTEAFF
D gene: NA; clone size: NA; V gene: TRBV7-8; J gene: TRBJ1-2; CDR3 DNA: TGTGCCAGCACCACGGACAGCTATGGCTACACCTTC; CDR3 protein: CASTTDSYGYTF
D gene: NA; clone size: NA; V gene: TRBV19; J gene: TRBJ2-7; CDR3 DNA: TGTGCCAGTAGTATATATGTCGGCTACGAGCAGTACTTC; CDR3 protein: CASSIYVGYEQYF
D gene: NA; clone size: NA; V gene: TRBV5-6; J gene: TRBJ2-2; CDR3 DNA: TGTGCCAGCAGCAGACAGCGTAACACCGGGGAGCTGTTTTTT; CDR3 protein: CASSRQRNTGELFF
D gene: NA; clone size: NA; V gene: TRBV30; J gene: TRBJ1-2; CDR3 DNA: TGTGCCTTCGACCGGGGGAGTGTGGAAGGCTACACCTTC; CDR3 protein: CAFDRGSVEGYTF
D gene: NA; clone size: NA; V gene: TRBV18; J gene: TRBJ1-3; CDR3 DNA: TGTGCCAGCTCACCAGATTTGTTCGAGGCAGTCTCTGGAAACACCATATATTTT; CDR3 protein: CASSPDLFEAVSGNTIYF
D gene: NA; clone size: NA; V gene: TRBV27; J gene: TRBJ1-1; CDR3 DNA: TGTGCCAGCTCAGGGACACCTCTTGGGGGCACTGAAGCTTTCTTT; CDR3 protein: CASSGTPLGGTEAFF
D gene: NA; clone size: NA; V gene: TRBV7-8; J gene: TRBJ2-7; CDR3 DNA: TGTGCCAGCAGCTCACTCGAGCACTCTTACGAGCAGTACTTC; CDR3 protein: CASSSLEHSYEQYF
D gene: NA; clone size: NA; V gene: TRBV19; J gene: TRBJ1-4; CDR3 DNA: TGTGCCAGTAGTTTGACAGTAGACGAAAAACTGTTTTTT; CDR3 protein: CASSLTVDEKLFF
D gene: TRBD1; clone size: NA; V gene: TRBV4-2; J gene: TRBJ1-1; CDR3 DNA: TGTGCCAGCAGCCAAGCTGGGACAGGGGTAAACACTGAAGCTTTCTTT; CDR3 protein: CASSQAGTGVNTEAFF
D gene: NA; clone size: NA; V gene: TRBV2; J gene: TRBJ2-7; CDR3 DNA: TGTGCCAGCGGGGAGGACAGGCACTACGAGCAGTACTTC; CDR3 protein: CASGEDRHYEQYF
D gene: TRBD1; clone size: NA; V gene: TRBV6-1; J gene: TRBJ1-2; CDR3 DNA: TGTGCCAGCAGTGACGCAGGGACAGCCTCTAACTATGGCTACACCTTC; CDR3 protein: CASSDAGTASNYGYTF
D gene: TRBD1; clone size: NA; V gene: TRBV20-1; J gene: TRBJ1-2; CDR3 DNA: TGCAGTGCTAGTTTCCCGGACAGGGTAGGCTACACCTTC; CDR3 protein: CSASFPDRVGYTF
D gene: TRBD2; clone size: NA; V gene: TRBV3-1/TRBV3-2; J gene: TRBJ2-1; CDR3 DNA: TGTGCCAGCAGCCAATTTAGGGTTAGCGGGGTCAATGAGCAGTTCTTC; CDR3 protein: CASSQFRVSGVNEQFF
D gene: NA; clone size: NA; V gene: TRBV2; J gene: TRBJ2-7; CDR3 DNA: TGTGCCAGCAGTGGTGATGTCGGTCGCTACGAGCAGTACTTC; CDR3 protein: CASSGDVGRYEQYF
D gene: NA; clone size: once; V gene: TRBV9; J gene: TRBJ1-4; CDR3 DNA: TGTGCCAGCAGTATCAGGGGAGCAACTAATGAAAAACTGTTTTTT; CDR3 protein: CASSIRGATNEKLFF
D gene: NA; clone size: NA; V gene: TRBV19; J gene: TRBJ1-6; CDR3 DNA: TGTGCCAGTAGATTGGACAGCGATTCACCCCTCCACTTT; CDR3 protein: CASRLDSDSPLHF
D gene: TRBD2; clone size: NA; V gene: TRBV19; J gene: TRBJ2-1; CDR3 DNA: TGTGCCAGTACACCCCCCCTAGCGGGGGCCCCTAACTCCTACAATGAGCAGTTCTTC; CDR3 protein: CASTPPLAGAPNSYNEQFF
D gene: NA; clone size: NA; V gene: TRBV15; J gene: TRBJ1-2; CDR3 DNA: TGTGCCACCAGCAGAGGAGGGGTCGGGGGCTATGGCTACACCTTC; CDR3 protein: CATSRGGVGGYGYTF
D gene: NA; clone size: NA; V gene: TRBV5-1; J gene: TRBJ2-2; CDR3 DNA: TGCGCCAGCAGCTTGAGGCTACTAGCGAACACCGGGGAGCTGTTTTTT; CDR3 protein: CASSLRLLANTGELFF
D gene: TRBD1; clone size: NA; V gene: TRBV4-2; J gene: TRBJ1-3; CDR3 DNA: TGTGCCAGCAGCCAACGCGACAGGGGGATGGACACCATATATTTT; CDR3 protein: CASSQRDRGMDTIYF